This TCR beta chain emerged from a study of blood T cell repertoires in COVID-19. Study background: The United States, Italy and Spain supplied acute and convalescent COVID-19 samples. T cells, B-cell-depleted T cells, or PBMCs supplied cDNA or gDNA.

Under the authors' procedure: Counts of nucleated cells, estimated from reference gene primer amplification, were obtained. Assay used: immunoSEQ multiplex PCR; TCRdb lists only in-frame clones, some missing. The DNA was the basis for D and trimming; V, J and clone size are from that table. This sample has around 260,000 clones; around 86% occur once, and the top ten carry 3.6%. Sequenced sample: peripheral blood. This clonotype was sampled from a man between 18 and 29 years old with active or convalescent COVID-19.

CDR3 in DNA: TGTGCCAGCACCTCCAGAAAGGAAAAACTGTTTTTT. This translates into CASTSRKEKLFF. This chain links TRBV7-9 with TRBJ1-4; no firm D call. The CDR3 sequence is 12 residues long. The germline V gene has CDR1 SEHNR and CDR2 FQNEAQ (reference sequence). Trimming pared 7 bases from V and 8 bases from J, leaving 11 bases between. Variable domain in full (rest from reference TRBV7-9 and TRBJ1-4): DTGVSQNPRHKITKRGQNVTFRCDPISEHNRLYWYRQTLGQGPEFLTYFQNEAQLEKSRLLSDRFSAERPKGSFSTLEIQRTEQGDSAMYLCASTSRKEKLFFGSGTQLSVL.